Listed below are T cell receptor beta chains from one sample, sequenced in a study of OX40 agonist ivuxolimab in advanced cancers. Profiled with immunoSEQ multiplex PCR; TCRdb holds only in-frame clones, not every one. The sample records approximately 160,000 clones, roughly 94% being singletons. Sequences were derived from CD4+ or CD8+ T cells sorted from blood, sampled in a trial of the OX40 agonist ivuxolimab. These receptors were collected from an adult with an advanced solid tumor such as melanoma, head and neck, liver or kidney cancer. Both conserved end residues are part of each CDR3. D genes are given only for firm matches.

>TRBV7-2|TRBJ2-7|NA
TGTGCCAGCAGCTTAGGGGGGGACTGGCGGTACGAGCAGTACTTC
CASSLGGDWRYEQYF
>TRBV7-2|TRBJ2-1|TRBD1
TGTGCCAGCAGCCTCGGACAGGCCGCTAAGCAGTTCTTC
CASSLGQAAKQFF
>TRBV28|TRBJ1-5|TRBD1
TGTGCCAGTGGGGGACAGGCCCTTTATCAGCCCCAGCATTTT
CASGGQALYQPQHF
>TRBV28|TRBJ2-7|NA
TGTGCCAGCAACACCCAGACCTACGAGCAGTACTTC
CASNTQTYEQYF
>TRBV7-2|TRBJ1-1|TRBD1
TGTGCCAGCAGCTTTACGACAGGGGTCATGAACACTGAAGCTTTCTTT
CASSFTTGVMNTEAFF
>TRBV7-6|TRBJ1-1|NA
TGTGCCAGCAGCTCCAACCGAGGGGGGAACACTGAAGCTTTCTTT
CASSSNRGGNTEAFF
>TRBV6-5|TRBJ1-6|NA
TGTGCCAGCAGTTACGCTGGGAGGGGTAATTCACCCCTCCACTTT
CASSYAGRGNSPLHF
>TRBV18|TRBJ2-1|NA
TGTGCCAGCTCACGGGACGTGGGGCCCTACAATGAGCAGTTCTTC
CASSRDVGPYNEQFF
>TRBV2|TRBJ2-5|TRBD2
TGTGCCAGCACTTGGGGGGGAGGGCGGCAAGAGACCCAGTACTTC
CASTWGGGRQETQYF
>TRBV6-5|TRBJ2-5|NA
TGTGCCAGCACCCAACAGCGGCAGGGCGGGACCCAGTACTTC
CASTQQRQGGTQYF
>TRBV6-5|TRBJ1-2|TRBD1
TGTGCCAGCAGTTCCCGCCCTATAACAGGGGATGGCTACACCTTC
CASSSRPITGDGYTF
>TRBV7-6|TRBJ1-5|NA
TGTGCCAGCAGCTTAGCGAATCAGCCCCAGCATTTT
CASSLANQPQHF
>TRBV5-1|TRBJ1-1|NA
TGCGCCAGCAGCTTGGGTTGGGGTTTCACTGAAGCTTTCTTT
CASSLGWGFTEAFF
>TRBV7-2|TRBJ1-2|NA
TGTGCCAGCAGCTCCTTTGCCGGCTACACCTTC
CASSSFAGYTF
>TRBV5-5|TRBJ1-5|NA
TGTGCCAGCAGCTTGAGGGGCTCGAGGGTTGATCAGCCCCAGCATTTT
CASSLRGSRVDQPQHF
>TRBV28|TRBJ1-2|NA
TGTGCCAGCGGAAAGGGCTACTATGGCTACACCTTC
CASGKGYYGYTF
>TRBV7-3|TRBJ1-3|NA
TGTGCCAGCAGCTTAACGAGACAGGGAAACACCATATATTTT
CASSLTRQGNTIYF
>TRBV6-6|TRBJ1-3|NA
TGTGCCAGCAGTGCTGTCGACCGAGCTGGAAACACCATATATTTT
CASSAVDRAGNTIYF